A single sample gave rise to the 25 T cell receptor beta chains below, sequenced in a study of identical twins. TCRdb passed the 5' RACE reads through MiXCR, listing each CDR3 protein once. The sample carries approximately 620,000 distinct CDR3 sequences, more than 6.5% recorded once. These data were also filed under a second study, of yellow fever vaccine responses in identical twins.

The specimen sequenced was PBMCs. The source is a woman younger than 30 in good health.

This clonotype was counted between two and nine times. The CDR3 sequence: CSARPPAGGGSEQYF. DNA for the CDR3: TGCAGTGCTAGACCCCCAGCGGGAGGAGGTAGCGAGCAGTACTTC. The chain combines TRBV20-1 with TRBJ2-7, with TRBD2 matching over 9 bases. With V trimmed by 2 bases and J by 6 bases, 11 bases remained unmatched. The germline V gene has CDR1 DFQATT and CDR2 SNEGSKA (reference sequence). This CDR3 spans 15 amino acids.

This clonotype was counted ten times or more. V gene TRBV4-1 combines with J gene TRBJ2-3, with D perhaps given as TRBD1 or TRBD2 (7 bases each). Per the germline V gene, CDR1 is MGHRA and CDR2 is YSYEKL. The CDR3 loop spans 16 amino acids. Trimming cost V 3 bases and J 3 bases, with 16 bases left between them. CDR3 in amino acids: CASSHPWEGATDTQYF. DNA for the CDR3: TGCGCCAGCAGCCACCCTTGGGAGGGGGCGACAGATACGCAGTATTTT.

Ten or more counts support this clonotype. This sequence joins TRBV6-2 or TRBV6-3 and TRBJ2-3; maybe TRBD2 (5 bases). This CDR3 is 15 amino acids long. Trimming left V 7 bases short and J 0 bases short, with 14 bases between. Germline CDR1 is MNHEY and CDR2 is SVGEGT. CDR3: CASMNERSSTDTQYF. CDR3 nucleotides: TGTGCCAGCATGAACGAGCGGAGTAGCACAGATACGCAGTATTTT.

This clonotype was counted ten times or more. The chain is built from TRBV29-1 and TRBJ2-3; D is perhaps TRBD2 (6 bases). The V end was cut by 4 bases, the J end by 1 base, with 18 bases between. CDR1 is SQVTM, CDR2 ANQGSEA, per germline. CDR3 length: 16 residues. The DNA for the CDR3 is TGCAGCGTTGGCGGACTACCTAAAGGGGGCACAGATACGCAGTATTTT. It is translated as CSVGGLPKGGTDTQYF.

The CDR3 DNA reads TGTGCCAGCAGCCCCGGGGGGGGTACGGGAAATTCACCCCTCCACTTT. Residues: CASSPGGGTGNSPLHF. This chain links TRBV9 with TRBJ1-6; weak D call: TRBD1 (5 bases). Looked up from germline, CDR1 is SGDLS and CDR2 is YYNGEE. This CDR3 is 16 amino acids long. Trimming pared 4 bases from V and 7 bases from J, leaving 18 bases between. The variable domain in full, with the rest retrieved from reference TRBV9 and TRBJ1-6, is DSGVTQTPKHLITATGQRVTLRCSPRSGDLSVYWYQQSLDQGLQFLIQYYNGEERAKGNILERFSAQQFPDLHSELNLSSLELGDSALYFCASSPGGGTGNSPLHFGNGTRLTVT.

This clonotype was seen a handful of times. The chain has TRBV7-9 and TRBJ2-1, with 10 bases aligning to TRBD1. Germline V CDR1 and CDR2: SEHNR, FQNEAQ (reference sequence). The CDR3 extends over 16 amino acids. Unmatched junction bases numbered 5, after V lost 5 bases and J lost 1 base. CDR3 region: CASSPTGQGSYNEQFF. The CDR3 DNA is TGTGCCAGCAGCCCGACGGGACAGGGGTCCTACAATGAGCAGTTCTTC.

The chain combines TRBV29-1 with TRBJ2-4, with a possible D match to TRBD2 (6 bases). The CDR3 extends over 16 amino acids. The germline V gene encodes CDR1 SQVTM and CDR2 ANQGSEA. V lost 4 bases and J lost 1, with 17 bases in between. CDR3 DNA: TGCAGCGTTGTGGGGGGACTGGGGAAGGCCAAAAACATTCAGTACTTC. It is translated as CSVVGGLGKAKNIQYF.

Only a few counts were recorded for this clonotype. This chain links TRBV10-3 with TRBJ1-5; D gene ambiguous. The CDR3 sequence is 13 residues long. V was shortened by 10 bases and J by 1 base, with 11 bases between the two germline ends. Germline-derived CDR1 and CDR2 are ENHRY and SYGVKD. The CDR3: CATDQGSNQPQHF. CDR3 DNA sequence: TGTGCCACCGACCAAGGGAGCAATCAGCCCCAGCATTTT.

In DNA, the CDR3 is TGTGCCAGCAGCCCGACTAGCGGGAGTCAGGAGCAGTTCTTC. Translated: CASSPTSGSQEQFF. The gene calls are TRBV7-2 and TRBJ2-1; 12 bases fit TRBD2. This CDR3 has 14 residues. Germline assignment: CDR1 SGHTA and CDR2 FQGNSA. V lost 5 bases, J lost 10 bases, and 6 bases stayed unmatched.

This clonotype has a handful of counts. The chain joins TRBV4-2 to TRBJ2-1; no firm D call. The CDR3 sequence is 18 residues long. Germline V gives CDR1 LGHNA, CDR2 YNFKEQ. V lost 0 bases, J lost 0 bases, and 15 bases lay in between. CDR3 amino acids: CASSQEPSRSSSYNEQFF. The CDR3 region has the DNA TGTGCCAGCAGCCAAGAACCCTCGCGGTCGAGCTCCTACAATGAGCAGTTCTTC.

The V gene is TRBV11-2, the J gene TRBJ2-3, with 13 bases fitting TRBD2. Germline V gives CDR1 SGHAT, CDR2 FQNNGV. Trimming removed 1 base from V and 6 bases from J; junction bases left unmatched: 19. This CDR3 is 21 amino acids long. The CDR3, as DNA: TGTGCCAGCAGCTTAGGCCAGGGACTAGCGGGACAGCAGAGGGCACCCGATACGCAGTATTTT. It yields the protein CASSLGQGLAGQQRAPDTQYF.

V is TRBV7-2 and J is TRBJ2-4, with TRBD2 matching over 8 bases. V gave up 0 bases and J gave up 0 bases; unmatched junction bases: 4. Germline CDR1 and CDR2: SGHTA and FQGNSA. CDR3 size: 17 residues. CDR3 region: CASSLAGLAGAKNIQYF. CDR3 DNA: TGTGCCAGCAGCTTAGCGGGGCTAGCGGGAGCCAAAAACATTCAGTACTTC.

The genes are TRBV5-1 and TRBJ2-7; TRBD1 might be the D (5 bases). This CDR3 has 15 residues. V lost 5 bases and J 2 bases, leaving 17 bases between the germline ends. In germline, CDR1 is SGHRS, CDR2 YFSETQ. The CDR3 DNA sequence: TGCGCCAGCAGTTTGACAGCCGGTGAGACCTACGAGCAGTACTTC. It translates to CASSLTAGETYEQYF. The variable domain in full, completed from reference TRBV5-1 and TRBJ2-7, reads KAGVTQTPRYLIKTRGQQVTLSCSPISGHRSVSWYQQTPGQGLQFLFEYFSETQRNKGNFPGRFSGRQFSNSRSEMNVSTLELGDSALYLCASSLTAGETYEQYFGPGTRLTVT.

This clonotype was seen a handful of times. The chain has TRBV28 and TRBJ2-7, with D possibly called TRBD1 or TRBD2 (5 bases each). V lost 1 base to trimming and J lost 6 bases, with 10 bases between them. Germline CDR1 MDHEN, CDR2 SYDVKM. The CDR3 is 13 amino acids. The CDR3 sequence: CASSLFDSGEQYF. The CDR3 region has the DNA TGTGCCAGCAGTTTATTCGACAGCGGCGAGCAGTACTTC.

CDR3 DNA: TGTGCCACCAGCAGAGATCAAGCTGCCCAGTACTTC. It codes for CATSRDQAAQYF. The genes are TRBV15 and TRBJ2-5; D gene ambiguous. Germline V lookup: CDR1 LNHNV, CDR2 YYDKDF (reference sequence). This CDR3 has 12 amino acids. V lost 0 bases, J lost 9 bases, and 8 bases lay in between. Variable domain in full (rest from reference TRBV15 and TRBJ2-5): DAMVIQNPRYQVTQFGKPVTLSCSQTLNHNVMYWYQQKSSQAPKLLFHYYDKDFNNEADTPDNFQSRRPNTSFCFLDIRSPGLGDTAMYLCATSRDQAAQYFGPGTRLLVL.

This clonotype turned up a few times. This sequence joins TRBV5-5 and TRBJ2-1; D gene unclear. The V end lost 0 bases, the J end lost 0 bases, and 10 bases lay between the germline ends. Germline V gene lookup returns CDR1 SGHKS and CDR2 YYEKEE (reference sequence). This CDR3 is built from 16 residues. This chain's CDR3 is CASSLGPRSSYNEQFF. The CDR3 DNA sequence: TGTGCCAGCAGCTTGGGGCCGCGGAGCTCCTACAATGAGCAGTTCTTC. Complete variable domain (other parts from reference TRBV5-5 and TRBJ2-1): DAGVTQSPTHLIKTRGQQVTLRCSPISGHKSVSWYQQVLGQGPQFIFQYYEKEERGRGNFPDRFSARQFPNYSSELNVNALLLGDSALYLCASSLGPRSSYNEQFFGPGTRLTVL.

The rearrangement links TRBV7-2 to TRBJ2-3, with D tentatively TRBD1 (6 bases). Germline CDR1 SGHTA, CDR2 FQGNSA. The length of the CDR3 is 14 residues. Trimming removed 1 base at V and 5 bases at J, with 10 bases between. The CDR3 here is CASSLGQVIDTQYF. Written as DNA, the CDR3 is TGTGCCAGCAGCTTAGGACAGGTTATAGATACGCAGTATTTT.

This clonotype was observed a few times. The J gene is TRBJ2-3, the V gene TRBV24-1; D could derive from TRBD1 or TRBD2 (5 bases each). In germline, CDR1 is KGHDR, CDR2 SFDVKD. Trimming removed 3 bases at V and 0 bases at J, with 9 bases between. This CDR3 has 15 residues. This CDR3 is CATSDPGDSTDTQYF. The CDR3 region has the DNA TGTGCCACCAGTGATCCCGGGGACAGCACAGATACGCAGTATTTT.

This clonotype was counted many times. V and J are TRBV20-1 and TRBJ2-3; D is possibly TRBD1 (6 bases). From germline, CDR1 is DFQATT and CDR2 SNEGSKA (reference sequence). The CDR3 contains 14 residues. V was shortened by 4 bases and J by 1 base, with 12 bases between the two germline ends. The CDR3 is CSAKGQPGTDTQYF. Written as DNA, the CDR3 is TGCAGTGCTAAGGGACAACCAGGCACAGATACGCAGTATTTT.

The chain links TRBV6-1 to TRBJ2-7; D might be TRBD2 (5 bases). This CDR3 is 16 amino acids long. Germline V gene data show CDR1 as MNHNS and CDR2 as SASEGT. V was trimmed by 6 bases and J by 3 bases, leaving 21 bases between them. The CDR3: CASRPGTAGRNYEQYF. CDR3 DNA: TGTGCCAGCAGGCCCGGAACGGCGGGCAGAAACTACGAGCAGTACTTC.

The chain recombines TRBV13 with TRBJ2-5; tentatively, D is TRBD2 (7 bases). V lost 1 base to trimming and J lost 3 bases, with 15 bases between them. The CDR3 contains 16 residues. CDR1 is PRHDT, CDR2 FYEKMQ, per germline (reference sequence). The CDR3 protein is CASSLAGGAGKETQYF. The CDR3, as DNA: TGTGCCAGCAGCTTAGCTGGGGGGGCCGGGAAAGAGACCCAGTACTTC.

This clonotype was counted a few times. This chain joins TRBV7-9 and TRBJ2-7; unclear D gene. Germline V gives CDR1 SEHNR, CDR2 FQNEAQ (reference sequence). The CDR3 loop spans 14 amino acids. Deletions cut 6 bases from V and 5 bases from J, with 17 bases between. The CDR3, as DNA: TGTGCCAGCAGTTTCCCTGGTGTCCCTGACGAGCAGTACTTC. Amino acids: CASSFPGVPDEQYF.

This clonotype was recorded at least ten times. This chain uses TRBV20-1 with TRBJ2-1, with 8 bases fitting TRBD2. Trimming took 5 bases from V and 6 from J; bases not matched to a gene: 9. CDR3 size: 14 residues. Per the germline V gene, CDR1 is DFQATT and CDR2 is SNEGSKA (reference sequence). This CDR3 is CSAYPRSGSNEQFF. CDR3 in DNA: TGCAGTGCTTACCCGAGGAGCGGGAGCAATGAGCAGTTCTTC.

DNA for the CDR3: TGTGCCACCTTAGGACAGGGGGCTAAGTTTGAGTTCTTC. Protein product: CATLGQGAKFEFF. The chain joins TRBV6-2 or TRBV6-3 to TRBJ2-1; 11 bases align to TRBD1. Germline CDR1 is MNHEY and CDR2 is SVGEGT. The CDR3 runs to 13 residues. The V and J ends lost 10 bases and 14 bases, in that order; junction bases with no gene match: 13.

This clonotype was picked up a small number of times. V usage is TRBV6-5 and J usage is TRBJ1-6, with TRBD1 as a possible D gene (5 bases). V was shortened by 2 bases and J by 9 bases, with 11 bases between the two germline ends. Germline CDR1 MNHEY, CDR2 SVGAGI. This CDR3 contains 14 residues. The CDR3 spells CASSYGGGLSPLHF. The CDR3 region has the DNA TGTGCCAGCAGTTACGGGGGGGGACTTTCACCCCTCCACTTT.